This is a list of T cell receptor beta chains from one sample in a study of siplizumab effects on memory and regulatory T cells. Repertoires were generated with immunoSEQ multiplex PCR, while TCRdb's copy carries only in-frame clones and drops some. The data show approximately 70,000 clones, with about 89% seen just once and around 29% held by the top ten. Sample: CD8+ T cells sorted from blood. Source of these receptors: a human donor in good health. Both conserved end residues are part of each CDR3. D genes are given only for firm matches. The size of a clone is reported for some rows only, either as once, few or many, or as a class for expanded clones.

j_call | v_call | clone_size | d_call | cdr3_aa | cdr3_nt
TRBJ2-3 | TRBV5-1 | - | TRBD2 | CASSSSTSGTDTQYF | TGCGCCAGCAGCTCATCGACTAGCGGAACAGATACGCAGTATTTT
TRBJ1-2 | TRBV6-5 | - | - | CASSYSWSGPGGYTF | TGTGCCAGCAGTTACTCGTGGTCAGGGCCTGGTGGCTACACCTTC
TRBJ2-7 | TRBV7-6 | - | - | CASSSGRADSYEQYF | TGTGCCAGCAGCTCCGGTAGGGCCGATTCCTACGAGCAGTACTTC
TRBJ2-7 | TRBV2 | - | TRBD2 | CASSSTSSLSYEQYF | TGTGCCAGCAGTTCGACTAGCTCCCTCTCCTACGAGCAGTACTTC
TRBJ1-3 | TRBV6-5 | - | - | CASSQLSSGNTIYF | TGTGCCAGCAGTCAGCTTAGCTCTGGAAACACCATATATTTT
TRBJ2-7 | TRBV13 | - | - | CASSLGHGGFYEQYF | TGTGCCAGCAGCTTGGGACATGGGGGATTCTACGAGCAGTACTTC
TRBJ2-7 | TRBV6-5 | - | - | CASRLQGISYEQYF | TGTGCCAGCAGGCTTCAGGGAATCTCCTACGAGCAGTACTTC
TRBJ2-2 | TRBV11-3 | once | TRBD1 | CASSSNRGNTGELFF | TGTGCCAGCAGCTCCAACAGGGGGAACACCGGGGAGCTGTTTTTT
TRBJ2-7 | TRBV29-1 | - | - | CSGEASGLEYF | TGCAGCGGTGAGGCTTCGGGCTTGGAGTACTTC
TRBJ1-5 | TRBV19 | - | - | CASSFGTPLGNQPQHF | TGTGCCAGTAGTTTCGGGACACCTCTCGGCAATCAGCCCCAGCATTTT
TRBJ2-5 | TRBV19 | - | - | CASSIDRGMEETQYF | TGTGCCAGTAGTATAGACAGGGGCATGGAAGAGACCCAGTACTTC
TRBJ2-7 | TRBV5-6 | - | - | CASSLGQGSHEQYF | TGTGCCAGCAGCTTGGGGCAGGGTTCCCACGAGCAGTACTTC
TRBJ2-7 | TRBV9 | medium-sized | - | CASSARLGYEQYF | TGTGCCAGCAGCGCCAGACTAGGCTACGAGCAGTACTTC
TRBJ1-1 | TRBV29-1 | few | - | CSVEDVRAFF | TGCAGCGTTGAAGACGTTCGGGCTTTCTTT
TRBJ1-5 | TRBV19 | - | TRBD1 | CASVGTGLNQPQHF | TGTGCCAGCGTCGGGACAGGACTTAATCAGCCCCAGCATTTT
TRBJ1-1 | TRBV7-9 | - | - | CASSPIEATNTEAFF | TGTGCCAGCAGCCCCATAGAGGCTACGAACACTGAAGCTTTCTTT
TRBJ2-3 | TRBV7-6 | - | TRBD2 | CASSATLTSGTDTQYF | TGTGCCAGCAGCGCCACCTTGACTAGCGGCACAGATACGCAGTATTTT